The rows below give T cell receptor beta chains drawn from one sample of a study of shared clonotypes between healthy human individuals. Profiled with immunoSEQ multiplex PCR; TCRdb holds only in-frame clones, not every one. The sample carries over a million clones, roughly 74% recorded once. Sequenced material: memory CD4+ T cells from PBMCs. These receptors were obtained from a man younger than 35 in good health. Some clones in this sample may be carry-over from other donors' samples. Each CDR3 is given with its conserved first and last residue. The D gene is left open where the match is weak. Clone size, where shown, is once, few, many, or a class for clones that have expanded.

CASRAGGWSEAFF | TGTGCCAGCAGGGCAGGGGGATGGTCTGAAGCTTTCTTT | TRBV6-1 | TRBD1 | TRBJ1-1 | .
CASSFTSVYEQYF | TGTGCCAGCAGCTTCACTAGCGTGTACGAGCAGTACTTC | TRBV7-9 | TRBD2 | TRBJ2-7 | .
CASSNRDRIQYF | TGTGCCAGTAGTAACCGGGACCGCATTCAGTACTTC | TRBV19 | . | TRBJ2-4 | .
CASSLRTGSGANVLTF | TGTGCCAGCAGTCTGCGGACAGGGTCCGGGGCCAACGTCCTGACTTTC | TRBV27 | TRBD1 | TRBJ2-6 | few
CASSDPGTGNTIYF | TGTGCCAGCAGCGACCCAGGGACGGGAAACACCATATATTTT | TRBV7-2 | . | TRBJ1-3 | few
CASGGPGASPYEQYF | TGTGCCAGCGGGGGCCCAGGGGCCTCCCCCTACGAGCAGTACTTC | TRBV9 | . | TRBJ2-7 | .
CASSLDRGLNTEAFF | TGTGCCAGCAGCTTAGACAGGGGCCTGAACACTGAAGCTTTCTTT | TRBV7-9 | TRBD1 | TRBJ1-1 | .
CASSLTMTGIPGELFF | TGTGCCAGCAGCTTGACGATGACAGGGATCCCCGGGGAGCTGTTTTTT | TRBV5-5 | TRBD1 | TRBJ2-2 | once
CASSMTQEDEQYF | TGTGCCAGTAGTATGACCCAGGAGGACGAGCAGTACTTC | TRBV19 | . | TRBJ2-7 | once
CASSPAIGGSVYNEQFF | TGTGCCAGCAGCCCGGCGATAGGTGGGTCGGTCTACAATGAGCAGTTCTTC | TRBV7-8 | . | TRBJ2-1 | .
CASSPRMLMNTEAFF | TGTGCCAGTAGTCCCCGGATGTTAATGAACACTGAAGCTTTCTTT | TRBV19 | . | TRBJ1-1 | .
CASSPEGGSYNEQFF | TGTGCCAGCAGCCCCGAGGGGGGCTCCTACAATGAGCAGTTCTTC | TRBV7-3 | . | TRBJ2-1 | .
CSVERLAQEGETQYF | TGCAGCGTGGAAAGACTGGCCCAGGAGGGAGAGACCCAGTACTTC | TRBV29-1 | . | TRBJ2-5 | .
CASSKGTEAFF | TGTGCCAGTTCCAAGGGCACTGAAGCTTTCTTT | TRBV19 | . | TRBJ1-1 | .
CASSLNLLKETQYF | TGTGCCAGCAGTTTAAACCTACTGAAGGAGACCCAGTACTTC | TRBV27 | . | TRBJ2-5 | few
CASSQGWGANTEAFF | TGCGCCAGCAGCCAAGGATGGGGCGCGAATACTGAAGCTTTCTTT | TRBV4-1 | . | TRBJ1-1 | few
CASSAGLAGDEQFF | TGTGCCAGCAGCGCAGGACTAGCGGGCGATGAGCAGTTCTTC | TRBV5-4 | TRBD2 | TRBJ2-1 | .
CASSKVKRQGDYGYTF | TGTGCCAGCAGCAAAGTCAAGCGGCAGGGGGACTATGGCTACACCTTC | TRBV21-1 | . | TRBJ1-2 | few
CASSLDTGMGDGYTF | TGCGCCAGCAGCTTAGATACAGGGATGGGTGATGGCTACACCTTC | TRBV5-1 | . | TRBJ1-2 | few
CAISSSGRWETQYF | TGTGCCATCAGTTCCAGCGGGAGGTGGGAGACCCAGTACTTC | TRBV10-3 | TRBD2 | TRBJ2-5 | .
CASSPFISSYNEQFF | TGTGCCAGCAGCCCGTTTATAAGCTCCTACAATGAGCAGTTCTTC | TRBV9 | . | TRBJ2-1 | .
CSPWDYRTYEQYF | TGTTCTCCTTGGGACTATCGAACCTACGAGCAGTACTTC | TRBV5-3 | TRBD2 | TRBJ2-7 | once
CASSLVPGLVAFF | TGTGCCAGCAGCTTAGTTCCAGGGCTCGTAGCTTTCTTT | TRBV7-2 | . | TRBJ1-1 | .
CASSVGGVGNTIYF | TGTGCCAGCAGCGTGGGGGGAGTTGGAAACACCATATATTTT | TRBV9 | . | TRBJ1-3 | .